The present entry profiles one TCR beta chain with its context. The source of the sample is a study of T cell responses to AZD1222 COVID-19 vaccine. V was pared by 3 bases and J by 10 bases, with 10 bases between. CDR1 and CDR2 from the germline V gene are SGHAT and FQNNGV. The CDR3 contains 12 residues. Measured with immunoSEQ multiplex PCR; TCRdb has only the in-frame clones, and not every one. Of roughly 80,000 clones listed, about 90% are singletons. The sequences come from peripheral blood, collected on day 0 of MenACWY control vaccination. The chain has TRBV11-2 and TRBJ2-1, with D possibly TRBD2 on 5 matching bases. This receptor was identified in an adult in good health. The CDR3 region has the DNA TGTGCCAGCAGCTTTCTCGAGGGCGAGCAGTTCTTC. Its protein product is CASSFLEGEQFF.